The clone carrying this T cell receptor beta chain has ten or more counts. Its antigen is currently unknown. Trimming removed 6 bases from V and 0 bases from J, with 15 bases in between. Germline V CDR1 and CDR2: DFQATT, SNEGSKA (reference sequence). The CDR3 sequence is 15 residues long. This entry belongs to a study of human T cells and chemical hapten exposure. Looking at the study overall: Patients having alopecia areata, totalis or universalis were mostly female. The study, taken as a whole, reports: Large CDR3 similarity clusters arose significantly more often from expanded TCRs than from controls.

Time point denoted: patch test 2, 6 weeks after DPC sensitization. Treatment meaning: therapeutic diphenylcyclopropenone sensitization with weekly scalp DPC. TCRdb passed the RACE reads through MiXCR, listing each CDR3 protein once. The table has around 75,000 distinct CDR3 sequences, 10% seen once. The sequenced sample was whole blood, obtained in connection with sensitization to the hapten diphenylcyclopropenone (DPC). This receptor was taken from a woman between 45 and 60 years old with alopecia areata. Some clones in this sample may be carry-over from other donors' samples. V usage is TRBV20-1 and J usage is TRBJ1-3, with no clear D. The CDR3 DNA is TGCAGTGCCCCTCGGCGGGCCTCCTCTGGAAACACCATATATTTT. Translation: CSAPRRASSGNTIYF.